These T cell receptor beta chains were read from a single sample in a study of blood T cell repertoires in COVID-19. Here immunoSEQ multiplex PCR was the method, and the copy in TCRdb shows in-frame clones only, minus some. The sample has some 250,000 clones, roughly 93% seen once; the top ten hold 2.3%. The sequenced sample was PBMCs or T cells enriched from blood (not recorded which). These receptors were obtained from a woman in her thirties or forties with acute COVID-19. The CDR3 runs from the conserved cysteine through the conserved F or W. The order of the fields is clone size, V gene, D gene, J gene, CDR3 DNA, CDR3 protein. D genes are given only for firm matches. The size of a clone is reported for some rows only, either as once, few or many, or as a class for expanded clones.

once,TRBV5-1,-,TRBJ2-3,TGCGCCAGCAGCTTCCGGCAGGGCCCCACAGATACGCAGTATTTT,CASSFRQGPTDTQYF
-,TRBV5-6,TRBD2,TRBJ2-3,TGTGCCAGCAGCTTGGGGGGGACTAGTACCGGTACGCAGTATTTT,CASSLGGTSTGTQYF
once,TRBV4-1,-,TRBJ2-2,TGCGCCAGCAGCCAAGTCAGTATGTCGAACACCGGGGAGCTGTTTTTT,CASSQVSMSNTGELFF
once,TRBV3-1/TRBV3-2,TRBD1,TRBJ1-1,TGTGCCAGCAGCCAGGCAGGGGGAATGAACACTGAAGCTTTCTTT,CASSQAGGMNTEAFF
-,TRBV14,TRBD2,TRBJ2-1,TGTGCCAGCAGCGTAAGCGGGGGGTACTACAATGAGCAGTTCTTC,CASSVSGGYYNEQFF
once,TRBV19,TRBD2,TRBJ2-1,TGTGCCAGTAGTATAGCGGGGGGACCATACAATGAGCAGTTCTTC,CASSIAGGPYNEQFF
-,TRBV6-5,-,TRBJ1-1,TGTGCCAGCAGATCAGAGAACCTGGGAGGGGCTGAAGCTTTCTTT,CASRSENLGGAEAFF
once,TRBV5-8,-,TRBJ1-6,TGTGCCAGCAGCTTTGGGCATAACCCCGGCTCCTATAATTCACCCCTCCACTTT,CASSFGHNPGSYNSPLHF
-,TRBV5-1,-,TRBJ2-2,TGCGCCAGCAGCCTAAACTCCGCGAACACCGGGGAGCTGTTTTTT,CASSLNSANTGELFF
-,TRBV5-1,TRBD1,TRBJ2-2,TGCGCCAGCAGCTATACGGGACAGGGGATTGCCGGGGAGCTGTTTTTT,CASSYTGQGIAGELFF
-,TRBV7-9,TRBD1,TRBJ2-3,TGTGCCAGCAGTTCCCGGGACAGGGGAAAGAGGGGCACAGATACGCAGTATTTT,CASSSRDRGKRGTDTQYF
-,TRBV30,-,TRBJ2-1,TGTGCCTGCCCTCGGCCGACAAATAATGAGCAGTTCTTC,CACPRPTNNEQFF
once,TRBV27,TRBD1,TRBJ1-1,TGTGCCAGCAGTTTAATCCCGACAGGGGGCTTGGGGAACACTGAAGCTTTCTTT,CASSLIPTGGLGNTEAFF
-,TRBV7-9,-,TRBJ2-7,TGTGCCAGCAGCTTAGCGGGAGGCTCCTACGAGCAGTACTTC,CASSLAGGSYEQYF
-,TRBV18,TRBD1,TRBJ1-2,TGTGCCAGCTCACCGGGGACAGACCGCTATGGCTACACCTTC,CASSPGTDRYGYTF
-,TRBV28,-,TRBJ1-2,TGTGCCAGCAGTTTATTTAGAGGGGGTAATGGAGGCTACACCTTC,CASSLFRGGNGGYTF
-,TRBV6-6,TRBD2,TRBJ2-5,TGTGCCAGCAGAGACTTAGCGGGAAGAGAGACCCAGTACTTC,CASRDLAGRETQYF
-,TRBV18,TRBD1,TRBJ1-2,TGTGCCAGCTCACCGGTTGGACAGGGGGCCGGCTACACCTTC,CASSPVGQGAGYTF
-,TRBV27,-,TRBJ2-7,TGTGCCAGCAGTTTAGGGCTCTCCTACGAGCAGTACTTC,CASSLGLSYEQYF
-,TRBV19,TRBD1,TRBJ1-5,TGTGCCAGTAGTATAGGGGGACAGGGGGATCAGCCCCAGCATTTT,CASSIGGQGDQPQHF
-,TRBV19,TRBD1,TRBJ2-3,TGTGCCAGTAGTATGGGGACAGTCTCTAGCACAGATACGCAGTATTTT,CASSMGTVSSTDTQYF
-,TRBV6-2/TRBV6-3,TRBD2,TRBJ2-7,TGTGCCAGCAGTTACACACGGACTAGCGGGAGCTCGCTTGCGTACGAGCAGTACTTC,CASSYTRTSGSSLAYEQYF
-,TRBV11-2,TRBD2,TRBJ2-2,TGTGCCAGCAGCTTAGATTTGCCTAGCGGGATCACCGGGGAGCTGTTTTTT,CASSLDLPSGITGELFF
-,TRBV3-1/TRBV3-2,TRBD2,TRBJ2-1,TGTGCCAGCAGGTTGGCGGGAGGGCCCCGTGAGCAGTTCTTC,CASRLAGGPREQFF
-,TRBV19,-,TRBJ1-2,TGTGCCAGTAGTAACTTGCGAGGGGAGGGCGACTATGGCTACACCTTC,CASSNLRGEGDYGYTF
-,TRBV7-9,TRBD1,TRBJ1-6,TGTGCCAGCAGAGCGACAGGGGATTTCAATTCACCCCTCCACTTT,CASRATGDFNSPLHF
-,TRBV11-2,TRBD2,TRBJ2-3,TGTGCCAGCAGCTTCCCCCTAGCGGGAGGCACAGATACGCAGTATTTT,CASSFPLAGGTDTQYF
-,TRBV28,TRBD2,TRBJ2-1,TGTGCCAGCAGTTCTCCGGGACTAGGGGACAATGAGCAGTTCTTC,CASSSPGLGDNEQFF
once,TRBV11-2,TRBD1,TRBJ2-1,TGTGCCAGCAGCTTAAGGACAGGGCCATACAATGAGCAGTTCTTC,CASSLRTGPYNEQFF
once,TRBV24-1,TRBD2,TRBJ2-1,TGTGCCACCAGTGATAGTAGCGGGGGGCTCAATGAGCAGTTCTTC,CATSDSSGGLNEQFF
-,TRBV10-2,-,TRBJ1-2,TGCGCCAGCAGTGAAGCCCAAGACTATGGCTACACCTTC,CASSEAQDYGYTF
-,TRBV7-2,-,TRBJ2-7,TGTGCCAGCAGCTTATCTTACGGGGTCACTGAGCAGTACTTC,CASSLSYGVTEQYF
-,TRBV9,-,TRBJ2-3,TGTGCCAGCACCCTAGCCGGGCTAGATGGGGATACGCAGTATTTT,CASTLAGLDGDTQYF
-,TRBV5-1,-,TRBJ2-7,TGCGCCAGCAGCTTGGACTCCTCCGACGAGCAGTACTTC,CASSLDSSDEQYF
-,TRBV3-1/TRBV3-2,-,TRBJ2-7,TGTGCCAGCAGCCTCCGACAGTACGAGCAGTACTTC,CASSLRQYEQYF
-,TRBV11-2,-,TRBJ1-6,TGTGCCAGCAGCTTAGAGAGACACAATTCACCCCTCCACTTT,CASSLERHNSPLHF
-,TRBV21-1,-,TRBJ1-3,TGTGCCAGCAGCAAAAGCGGAGGGGTTTCATCCCTCTCTGGAAACACCATATATTTT,CASSKSGGVSSLSGNTIYF
few,TRBV12-3/TRBV12-4,-,TRBJ1-1,TGTGCCAGCAGTCCTCGGGGTTTCTCTGTAGCTTTCTTT,CASSPRGFSVAFF
-,TRBV7-6,TRBD2,TRBJ2-3,TGTGCCAGCAGCTTAGTCCGGGGGGGGGCGCAGTATTTT,CASSLVRGGAQYF
-,TRBV9,TRBD1,TRBJ1-5,TGTGCCAGCAGCTCCGGACAGGGTTTCGGTCAGCCCCAGCATTTT,CASSSGQGFGQPQHF
-,TRBV11-2,TRBD1,TRBJ2-7,TGTGCCAGCAGCTCCAATTTGGGACAGATGCAGTACTTC,CASSSNLGQMQYF
-,TRBV28,TRBD1,TRBJ2-6,TGTGCCAGCAGCTCACAGGGGCAGGGCCCTGGGGCCAACGTCCTGACTTTC,CASSSQGQGPGANVLTF
-,TRBV4-1,TRBD1,TRBJ2-1,TGCGCCAGCAGCCACCACGGGACAGGCGTTAATGAGCAGTTCTTC,CASSHHGTGVNEQFF
-,TRBV5-5,TRBD2,TRBJ2-1,TGTGCCAGCAGCTTTAGGAGCCATAGCGGGAGTGAGCAGTTCTTC,CASSFRSHSGSEQFF
-,TRBV4-1,-,TRBJ2-7,TGCGCCAGCAGCCACTCAGGGGAATACGAGCAGTACTTC,CASSHSGEYEQYF
-,TRBV27,-,TRBJ1-2,TGTGCCAGCGGAGGAGGGTATGGCTACACCTTC,CASGGGYGYTF
-,TRBV7-9,TRBD1,TRBJ1-1,TGTGCCAGCAGCTCTAGGGGGCAAGACACTGAAGCTTTCTTT,CASSSRGQDTEAFF
once,TRBV5-6,-,TRBJ1-4,TGTGCCAGCAGCCTGAGCGTTACAGGGAGGGGAAAACTGTTTTTT,CASSLSVTGRGKLFF
-,TRBV3-1/TRBV3-2,-,TRBJ2-1,TGTGCCAGCAGCCCCATATCCCGGGGGAGGAAGTTCTTC,CASSPISRGRKFF
-,TRBV7-2,-,TRBJ2-2,TGTGCCAGCCAACGGGGTGTGTTGACCGGGGAGCTGTTTTTT,CASQRGVLTGELFF
once,TRBV9,-,TRBJ2-3,TGTGCCAGCAGCCCAACGGGTAAAACAGATACGCAGTATTTT,CASSPTGKTDTQYF
-,TRBV27,TRBD1,TRBJ2-1,TGTGCCAGCAGTCCGCCGGGACAGGGTGCTTCGGTCTTAGCCTATGAGCAGTTCTTC,CASSPPGQGASVLAYEQFF
-,TRBV18,-,TRBJ2-7,TGTGCCAGCTCGAATCCCGGTGGAGAATCCTACGAGCAGTACTTC,CASSNPGGESYEQYF
-,TRBV29-1,-,TRBJ1-6,TGCAGCGTTTCGGACGGAGGGGCACCCCTCCACTTT,CSVSDGGAPLHF